These T cell receptor beta chains were read from a single sample in a study of T cell responses to AZD1222 COVID-19 vaccine. Repertoires were generated with immunoSEQ multiplex PCR, while TCRdb's copy carries only in-frame clones and drops some. Counted here are 100,000 to 150,000 clones, 88% occurring once; the ten biggest clones make up approximately 8%. Sample: peripheral blood, taken on day 0 of AZD1222 vaccination. Every receptor here comes from an adult in good health. CDR3s include the opening cysteine and the closing phenylalanine or tryptophan. A D gene is named only where the DNA matches it firmly. Rows may omit the clone size; those that give it use once, few, many or a size class.

J gene: TRBJ1-5
D gene: .
V gene: TRBV27
clone size: few
CDR3 protein: CASRGVFNQPQHF
CDR3 DNA: TGTGCCAGCAGGGGGGTTTTTAATCAGCCCCAGCATTTT

J gene: TRBJ1-6
D gene: .
V gene: TRBV7-9
clone size: .
CDR3 protein: CASSLAMAGYSPLHF
CDR3 DNA: TGTGCCAGCAGCTTAGCGATGGCAGGGTATTCACCCCTCCACTTT

J gene: TRBJ1-1
D gene: .
V gene: TRBV5-1
clone size: .
CDR3 protein: CASSPMNGGNTEAFF
CDR3 DNA: TGCGCCAGCAGCCCCATGAACGGCGGGAACACTGAAGCTTTCTTT

J gene: TRBJ2-5
D gene: .
V gene: TRBV5-4
clone size: .
CDR3 protein: CASSLIAGLGETQYF
CDR3 DNA: TGTGCCAGCAGCTTGATTGCAGGGTTAGGGGAGACCCAGTACTTC

J gene: TRBJ2-3
D gene: .
V gene: TRBV7-9
clone size: .
CDR3 protein: CASSLVADTQYF
CDR3 DNA: TGTGCCAGCAGCTTAGTAGCAGATACGCAGTATTTT

J gene: TRBJ2-2
D gene: .
V gene: TRBV7-9
clone size: .
CDR3 protein: CASSQTGNTGELFF
CDR3 DNA: TGTGCCAGCAGTCAAACCGGAAACACCGGGGAGCTGTTTTTT

J gene: TRBJ1-2
D gene: .
V gene: TRBV28
clone size: once
CDR3 protein: CASTSGLLNYGYTF
CDR3 DNA: TGTGCCAGCACCTCGGGACTCCTTAACTATGGCTACACCTTC

J gene: TRBJ2-5
D gene: .
V gene: TRBV10-3
clone size: .
CDR3 protein: CAIGHRVETQYF
CDR3 DNA: TGTGCCATCGGGCACAGGGTAGAGACCCAGTACTTC

J gene: TRBJ2-5
D gene: TRBD1
V gene: TRBV18
clone size: .
CDR3 protein: CASSPSWTGETQYF
CDR3 DNA: TGTGCCAGCTCACCTAGCTGGACAGGAGAGACCCAGTACTTC

J gene: TRBJ1-6
D gene: TRBD1
V gene: TRBV29-1
clone size: .
CDR3 protein: CSVRDSSSYNSPLHF
CDR3 DNA: TGCAGCGTCAGGGACAGCAGCTCCTATAATTCACCCCTCCACTTT

J gene: TRBJ2-1
D gene: TRBD2
V gene: TRBV5-1
clone size: once
CDR3 protein: CASSSRLAGGNEQFF
CDR3 DNA: TGCGCCAGCAGCTCTCGACTAGCGGGAGGGAATGAGCAGTTCTTC

J gene: TRBJ1-1
D gene: .
V gene: TRBV24-1
clone size: .
CDR3 protein: CATSDGTEENTEAFF
CDR3 DNA: TGTGCCACCAGTGATGGTACAGAAGAGAACACTGAAGCTTTCTTT

J gene: TRBJ2-2
D gene: TRBD2
V gene: TRBV23-1
clone size: once
CDR3 protein: CASRGLVTKLLWSTGELFF
CDR3 DNA: TGCGCCAGCAGAGGACTAGTGACGAAACTTCTTTGGAGCACCGGGGAGCTGTTTTTT

J gene: TRBJ2-1
D gene: TRBD2
V gene: TRBV7-6
clone size: .
CDR3 protein: CASSLSLAGNNEQFF
CDR3 DNA: TGTGCCAGCAGCTTAAGTCTAGCGGGGAACAATGAGCAGTTCTTC

J gene: TRBJ2-7
D gene: .
V gene: TRBV27
clone size: .
CDR3 protein: CASSLMGILGYEQYF
CDR3 DNA: TGTGCCAGCAGTTTGATGGGGATCTTGGGCTACGAGCAGTACTTC

J gene: TRBJ2-7
D gene: TRBD1
V gene: TRBV5-1
clone size: .
CDR3 protein: CASSGGTGDEQYF
CDR3 DNA: TGCGCCAGCAGCGGCGGGACAGGGGACGAGCAGTACTTC

J gene: TRBJ1-2
D gene: .
V gene: TRBV11-2
clone size: .
CDR3 protein: CASSLGWFSKYGYTF
CDR3 DNA: TGTGCCAGCAGCCTAGGCTGGTTCTCCAAATATGGCTACACCTTC

J gene: TRBJ1-4
D gene: .
V gene: TRBV2
clone size: .
CDR3 protein: CASSDQGNEKLFF
CDR3 DNA: TGTGCCAGCAGTGATCAGGGGAATGAAAAACTGTTTTTT

J gene: TRBJ1-1
D gene: .
V gene: TRBV2
clone size: .
CDR3 protein: CASTSSWATEAFF
CDR3 DNA: TGTGCCAGCACCTCCAGCTGGGCTACTGAAGCTTTCTTT

J gene: TRBJ2-2
D gene: .
V gene: TRBV21-1
clone size: .
CDR3 protein: CASSHRGLHRGAVF
CDR3 DNA: TGTGCCAGCAGTCACAGGGGGCTACACCGGGGAGCTGTTTTT

J gene: TRBJ2-7
D gene: .
V gene: TRBV19
clone size: .
CDR3 protein: CASSIGGGEQYF
CDR3 DNA: TGTGCCAGTAGTATAGGGGGCGGGGAGCAGTACTTC

J gene: TRBJ1-2
D gene: .
V gene: TRBV28
clone size: .
CDR3 protein: CASSFSTGDGYTF
CDR3 DNA: TGTGCCAGCAGTTTTAGCACGGGGGACGGCTACACCTTC

J gene: TRBJ2-5
D gene: .
V gene: TRBV5-1
clone size: .
CDR3 protein: CASAFGLPQETQYF
CDR3 DNA: TGCGCCAGCGCGTTCGGACTACCTCAAGAGACCCAGTACTTC

J gene: TRBJ2-1
D gene: TRBD2
V gene: TRBV5-1
clone size: .
CDR3 protein: CASRLGPPSGGASLTRNEQFF
CDR3 DNA: TGCGCCAGCCGCCTTGGGCCTCCTAGCGGGGGGGCCTCTTTGACCCGTAATGAGCAGTTCTTC

J gene: TRBJ2-1
D gene: TRBD1
V gene: TRBV19
clone size: .
CDR3 protein: CASSGNDRVEQFF
CDR3 DNA: TGTGCCAGTAGTGGAAACGACAGGGTTGAGCAGTTCTTC

J gene: TRBJ2-3
D gene: TRBD1
V gene: TRBV15
clone size: .
CDR3 protein: CATSPGDRIFADTQYF
CDR3 DNA: TGTGCCACCAGCCCCGGGGACAGGATTTTCGCGGATACGCAGTATTTT

J gene: TRBJ1-2
D gene: .
V gene: TRBV27
clone size: .
CDR3 protein: CASSSGAYGYTF
CDR3 DNA: TGTGCCAGCAGTTCGGGCGCCTATGGCTACACCTTC

J gene: TRBJ2-7
D gene: .
V gene: TRBV7-2
clone size: .
CDR3 protein: CASSAQAYEQYF
CDR3 DNA: TGTGCCAGCAGCGCCCAGGCCTACGAGCAGTACTTC

J gene: TRBJ2-1
D gene: TRBD2
V gene: TRBV19
clone size: .
CDR3 protein: CASSIPAGPYNEQFF
CDR3 DNA: TGTGCCAGTAGTATCCCAGCGGGGCCATACAATGAGCAGTTCTTC

J gene: TRBJ1-2
D gene: TRBD1
V gene: TRBV27
clone size: .
CDR3 protein: CASSFTTTGYGYTF
CDR3 DNA: TGTGCCAGCAGTTTTACCACGACAGGGTATGGCTACACCTTC

J gene: TRBJ1-1
D gene: TRBD1
V gene: TRBV3-1/TRBV3-2
clone size: .
CDR3 protein: CASSQWDRPMNTEAFF
CDR3 DNA: TGTGCCAGCAGCCAATGGGACAGGCCTATGAACACTGAAGCTTTCTTT

J gene: TRBJ2-1
D gene: .
V gene: TRBV6-5
clone size: once
CDR3 protein: CASKSDPYNEQFF
CDR3 DNA: TGTGCCAGCAAGAGCGACCCTTACAATGAGCAGTTCTTC

J gene: TRBJ2-7
D gene: TRBD2
V gene: TRBV19
clone size: .
CDR3 protein: CATTSGSFSYEQYF
CDR3 DNA: TGTGCCACCACTAGCGGGAGTTTTAGCTACGAGCAGTACTTC

J gene: TRBJ1-2
D gene: TRBD1
V gene: TRBV6-2/TRBV6-3
clone size: .
CDR3 protein: CASSYSTGGSGYTF
CDR3 DNA: TGTGCCAGCAGTTACTCAACAGGGGGTAGTGGCTACACCTTC